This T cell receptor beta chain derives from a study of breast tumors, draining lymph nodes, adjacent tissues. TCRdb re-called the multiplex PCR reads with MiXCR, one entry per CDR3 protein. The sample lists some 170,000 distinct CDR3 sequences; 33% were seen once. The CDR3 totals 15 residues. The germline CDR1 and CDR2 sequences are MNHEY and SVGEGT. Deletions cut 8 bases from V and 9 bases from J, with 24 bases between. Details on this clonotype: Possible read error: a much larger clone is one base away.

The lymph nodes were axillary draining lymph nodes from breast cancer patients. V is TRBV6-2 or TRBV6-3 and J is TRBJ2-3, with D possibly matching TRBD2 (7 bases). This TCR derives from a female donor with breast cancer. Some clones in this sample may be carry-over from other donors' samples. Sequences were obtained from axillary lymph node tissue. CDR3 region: CASEGGGTQIGTQYF. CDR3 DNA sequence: TGTGCCAGCGAGGGGGGGGGAACACAGATAGGGACGCAGTATTTT.